These T cell receptor beta chains were read from a single sample in a study of OX40 agonist ivuxolimab in advanced cancers. TCRdb keeps only in-frame clones here, not all; method: immunoSEQ multiplex PCR. The sample yields 90,000 to 100,000 clones, about 96% seen once. The material was CD4+ or CD8+ T cells sorted from blood, obtained in a trial of the OX40 agonist ivuxolimab. These receptors originate from an adult with an advanced solid tumor such as melanoma, head and neck, liver or kidney cancer. Both conserved end residues are part of each CDR3. D genes are given only for firm matches. The listing skips clone size in some rows; elsewhere it reads once, few, many or a size class.

>NA|16|TRBV4-1|TRBD2|TRBJ2-1
CASSQVSPSGSYEQFF
TGCGCCAGCAGCCAAGTTAGCCCTAGCGGGAGCTATGAGCAGTTCTTC
>NA|15|TRBV29-1|NA|TRBJ2-5
CSVDLTGTGAETQYF
TGCAGCGTTGATCTGACAGGGACGGGAGCAGAGACCCAGTACTTC
>few|14|TRBV19|NA|TRBJ1-1
CASSIGTANTEAFF
TGTGCCAGTAGTATAGGAACAGCGAACACTGAAGCTTTCTTT
>once|13|TRBV5-1|NA|TRBJ1-1
CASSLEGSTEAFF
TGCGCCAGCAGCTTGGAAGGGAGCACTGAAGCTTTCTTT
>once|13|TRBV7-9|NA|TRBJ2-5
CASSQWAQETQYF
TGTGCCAGCAGCCAGTGGGCGCAAGAGACCCAGTACTTC
>NA|13|TRBV6-5|NA|TRBJ2-3
CASSYRWGDTQYF
TGTGCCAGCAGTTACCGTTGGGGTGATACGCAGTATTTT
>NA|17|TRBV7-2|NA|TRBJ2-3
CASSLGSSGEVPDTQYF
TGTGCCAGCAGCTTAGGGTCCAGCGGCGAGGTTCCAGATACGCAGTATTTT
>NA|15|TRBV7-2|NA|TRBJ2-7
CASSLERGIPYEQYF
TGTGCCAGCAGCTTAGAACGGGGGATTCCCTACGAGCAGTACTTC
>NA|15|TRBV9|NA|TRBJ2-7
CASSRDISSDYEQYF
TGTGCCAGCAGCCGGGACATCTCCTCGGACTACGAGCAGTACTTC
>NA|18|TRBV21-1|NA|TRBJ1-5
CASSKEGTGIVGNQPQHF
TGTGCCAGCAGCAAAGAAGGGACAGGGATTGTAGGCAATCAGCCCCAGCATTTT
>NA|16|TRBV7-9|NA|TRBJ2-2
CASSPTRDTNTGELFF
TGTGCCAGCAGCCCAACTAGGGACACCAACACCGGGGAGCTGTTTTTT
>NA|15|TRBV15|TRBD1|TRBJ1-1
CATSRAEGADTEAFF
TGTGCCACCAGCAGAGCGGAGGGGGCGGACACTGAAGCTTTCTTT
>NA|15|TRBV7-2|NA|TRBJ2-3
CASKVPGPGQDTQYF
TGTGCCAGCAAAGTGCCGGGACCAGGCCAAGATACGCAGTATTTT
>NA|14|TRBV27|NA|TRBJ1-1
CASSFLTGHTEAFF
TGTGCCAGCAGCTTCCTTACAGGGCACACTGAAGCTTTCTTT
>NA|15|TRBV7-9|NA|TRBJ2-2
CASSSGAFWTGELFF
TGTGCCAGCTCATCGGGAGCATTTTGGACCGGGGAGCTGTTTTTT
>NA|13|TRBV27|NA|TRBJ2-5
CASWGAIQETQYF
TGTGCCAGCTGGGGAGCTATCCAAGAGACCCAGTACTTC
>NA|15|TRBV2|NA|TRBJ1-4
CASSVQETTNEKLFF
TGTGCCAGCAGTGTTCAGGAGACAACTAATGAAAAACTGTTTTTT
>NA|14|TRBV7-6|NA|TRBJ2-7
CASSSDSGGVEQYF
TGTGCCAGCAGCTCGGACTCAGGGGGGGTCGAGCAGTACTTC
>once|15|TRBV19|TRBD2|TRBJ2-1
CASSMSSGSAPEQFF
TGTGCCAGTAGTATGTCTAGCGGATCCGCCCCTGAGCAGTTCTTC
>NA|16|TRBV4-3|TRBD1|TRBJ2-7
CASSQGQGQGISEQYF
TGCGCCAGCAGCCAGGGCCAAGGACAGGGTATCTCCGAGCAGTACTTC
>once|15|TRBV11-2|TRBD2|TRBJ2-7
CASSSGLAIPGEQYF
TGTGCCAGCAGCTCGGGACTAGCGATCCCGGGTGAGCAGTACTTC
>NA|16|TRBV19|NA|TRBJ2-5
CASSTFEGPERGTQYF
TGTGCCAGTAGTACCTTCGAGGGGCCCGAAAGGGGGACCCAGTACTTC